The source of this T cell receptor (beta chain) is a study of T-cell memory formation after mild COVID-19 (dated by TCRdb to the early 2020s). As for the study more broadly: TCR sequence clusters from the two donors were largely donor specific. T-cell clones expanding and contracting after mild COVID-19 in a couple of donors were tracked by longitudinal TCRalpha and TCRbeta repertoire sequencing. The cohort was made up of two young adult volunteers, one female and one male, who were previously healthy. The study at large found these results: The study covered only a couple of mild cases, and larger cohorts including severe cases with pre-infection samples were considered necessary. Contracting CD4+ clones appeared mostly in the CM and EM memory subsets, whereas CD8+ clones were enriched in EMRA. Whether the second-wave clones peaking on day 37 were SARS-CoV-2 specific was not confirmed. Some responding clones were found in pre-infection memory, which suggests that pre-existing cross-reactive memory T cells took part in the SARS-CoV-2 response. Balanced CD4/CD8 phenotypes were observed for clones contracting from day 15 to 85, whereas a bias towards CD4+ was observed for a second wave of clones expanding from day 15 to 37.

Sequencing was performed on an Illumina NovaSeq 6000. TCRalpha and TCRbeta cDNA libraries were constructed by 5'RACE with constant-segment primers, with sample barcodes and unique molecular identifiers being introduced. Trizol reagent was used to extract RNA from every sample. Libraries were amplified in two PCR steps, with a second sample barcode and Illumina TruSeq adapters added in the second step. Sequencing of the libraries was done on an Illumina NovaSeq, producing 2 x 150 bp paired-end reads. As for the original processing: With migec v1.2.7, reads were demultiplexed and then collapsed into UMI-guided consensus sequences. With mixcr v2.1.11, UMI consensuses were aligned to TRA and TRB V and J templates and assembled into clonotypes. Clonotypes were classified as expanded or contracted when called significant by both edgeR and NoisET, with noise models trained on biological replicates. edgeR calls used a false discovery rate-adjusted p below 0.01 and a log2 fold-change threshold of 1. PCA with hierarchical clustering of max-normalized trajectories of the 1000 most abundant clonotypes was used as exploratory dynamics analysis. Each responding clone was given a CD4 or CD8 phenotype based on the CD4+ and CD8+ repertoires, which had been sequenced separately. TCRdb ran its own pipeline on the public reads, namely fastp trimming at Q25 and MiXCR clone calling, and kept in-frame beta chains. Each entry is one CDR3 protein sequence, shown with its most common DNA and genes. Here the V and J calls rest on TCRdb's processing, not on the authors' analysis. This sample lists under 450,000 distinct CDR3 sequences; 20% to 25% were detected once. The ten largest make up about 21% of the sample.

PBMCs were isolated by Ficoll-Paque density gradient centrifugation. Comment on this clonotype: Its antigen remains undetermined. Per-base quality was not reported, and no clone a single base away is much larger than it.

The TCR was taken from a man aged 18 to 29 who had mild COVID-19 (a few samples of this study predate the infection). The sample titles of this study are shuffled in the database, so cell type and time point are left out; the donor was told from shared clones. Sequencing was done on a sample of PBMCs or a T cell subset sorted from them (not recorded which).

Here is the DNA: TGTGCCAGCACCAAGCCTCCCGCAGATACGCAGTATTTT. It codes for CASTKPPADTQYF. Recombination connected TRBV28 to TRBJ2-3, with no confident D gene call. Via the germline V gene, CDR1 is MDHEN and CDR2 SYDVKM. Inclusive of the bounding cysteine and phenylalanine, the CDR3 is 13 residues long. This entry keeps only the CDR3 DNA: 39 bases, framed from base 1. V is reduced by 7 bases and J by 4 bases, leaving a spacing of 12 bases between them.